The rows below give T cell receptor beta chains drawn from one sample of a study of T cell responses to AZD1222 COVID-19 vaccine. Using immunoSEQ multiplex PCR, the repertoire was profiled, and TCRdb retains in-frame clones only, with some absent. The table has around 110,000 clones, 70% to 90% seen once; the top ten hold less than 6%. The sample in question was peripheral blood, obtained 28 days after the second AZD1222 dose. Receptors were obtained from an adult who received the AZD1222 COVID-19 vaccine. The CDR3 runs from the conserved cysteine through the conserved F or W. D genes are given only for firm matches. Size tells how often a clone was seen (once, few, many) or the class of an expanded clone, and some rows leave it out.

TRBV12-5	TRBJ2-3	NA	NA	TGTGCTAGTGCCTCACCTCGTGGGGCGCCGTATTTT	CASASPRGAPYF
TRBV6-5	TRBJ2-5	NA	TRBD1	TGTGCCAGCATAGCGGGACAGGGGCCAGAGACCCAGTACTTC	CASIAGQGPETQYF
TRBV3-1/TRBV3-2	TRBJ1-3	once	NA	TGTGCCAGCAGCCCGACAGGAGATGGAAACACCATATATTTT	CASSPTGDGNTIYF
TRBV7-3	TRBJ1-1	NA	NA	TGTGCCAGCAGCTTAAGGGGGGATGTCTCTGAAGCTTTCTTT	CASSLRGDVSEAFF
TRBV19	TRBJ2-1	NA	NA	TGTGCCAGTAAGGCAGAATTCTACAATGAGCAGTTCTTC	CASKAEFYNEQFF
TRBV27	TRBJ1-1	NA	NA	TGTGCCAGCAGTTTATCAGGGGGGGCGCTCACTGAAGCTTTCTTT	CASSLSGGALTEAFF
TRBV7-2	TRBJ1-2	NA	NA	TGTGCCAGCAGCTTGGGCAGGGTGGATGGCTACACCTTC	CASSLGRVDGYTF
TRBV7-6	TRBJ2-5	NA	NA	TGTGCCAGCAGCTTAGTTCCAGGGGTCCAAGAGACCCAGTACTTC	CASSLVPGVQETQYF
TRBV19	TRBJ1-6	NA	TRBD1	TGTGCCAGCAGGGACAGCCGACTCGGGAATTCACCCCTCCACTTT	CASRDSRLGNSPLHF
TRBV27	TRBJ2-7	NA	NA	TGTGCCAGCAGTTTATCCTATGCGTCCGGGCGCTACGAGCAGTACTTC	CASSLSYASGRYEQYF
TRBV7-9	TRBJ2-7	NA	TRBD1	TGTGCCAGCAGCTATATGGGACAGGACTATGAGCAGTACTTC	CASSYMGQDYEQYF
TRBV7-9	TRBJ1-1	few	NA	TGTGCCAGCAGCTTAAGTATGGGGCGGGCTGAAGCTTTCTTT	CASSLSMGRAEAFF
TRBV3-1/TRBV3-2	TRBJ1-1	NA	NA	TGTGCCAGCAGCCAAGGGCCGAACACTGAAGCTTTCTTT	CASSQGPNTEAFF
TRBV10-3	TRBJ1-2	NA	NA	TGTGCCATCAGTGAACTTGGGACGGCGGGAGGGGGCTACACCTTC	CAISELGTAGGGYTF
TRBV29-1	TRBJ1-2	NA	NA	TGCAGCGTAGACGAGGACAGTAGCTATGGCTACACCTTC	CSVDEDSSYGYTF
TRBV27	TRBJ2-7	NA	NA	TGTGCCAGCAGCCTGGGGCCAGGATACGAGCAGTACTTC	CASSLGPGYEQYF
TRBV3-1/TRBV3-2	TRBJ2-1	NA	NA	TGTGCCAGCAGCCAAGGACGAGCTAGCCTCAATGAGCAGTTCTTC	CASSQGRASLNEQFF
TRBV11-2	TRBJ2-4	NA	NA	TGTGCCAGCAGCCCCCCCCTACAATACATTCAGTACTTC	CASSPPLQYIQYF
TRBV7-2	TRBJ2-5	NA	NA	TGTGCCAGCAAAAGACATTTGGGGACGGAGACCCAGTACTTC	CASKRHLGTETQYF
TRBV5-1	TRBJ2-1	NA	TRBD2	TGCGCCAGCAGCACCCCCCGGGGGGTCGGGGAAAGCTCCTACAATGAGCAGTTCTTC	CASSTPRGVGESSYNEQFF
TRBV27	TRBJ1-6	once	NA	TGTGCCAGCAGAGGGGGATCTTATAATTCACCCCTCCACTTT	CASRGGSYNSPLHF
TRBV7-2	TRBJ2-4	NA	NA	TGTGCCAGCAGCTTAGCTCTGCAGGGCGGCGACATTCAGTACTTC	CASSLALQGGDIQYF
TRBV3-1/TRBV3-2	TRBJ2-3	NA	TRBD1	TGTGCCAGCAGCCAAGAGACAGGGGAGACAGATACGCAGTATTTT	CASSQETGETDTQYF
TRBV7-8	TRBJ2-7	NA	TRBD1	TGTGCCAGCAGCGCTTACAGGGGGCGCGGGTACGAGCAGTACTTC	CASSAYRGRGYEQYF
TRBV4-1	TRBJ2-3	NA	TRBD2	TGCGCCAGCAGCCAAGATTTGCTAGCGGGGGGCCGGGATACGCAGTATTTT	CASSQDLLAGGRDTQYF
TRBV7-2	TRBJ2-5	NA	NA	TGTGCCAGCAGCTTAGTGGTCCAAGAGACCCAGTACTTC	CASSLVVQETQYF
TRBV2	TRBJ1-5	NA	NA	TGTGCCAGCACCTCAGCGGGGGTCGGTCAGCCCCAGCATTTT	CASTSAGVGQPQHF
TRBV2	TRBJ2-5	NA	NA	TGTGCCGGACGGGGGGCCCAAGAGACCCAGTACTTC	CAGRGAQETQYF
TRBV30	TRBJ1-5	NA	TRBD1	TGTGCCTGGAGTGTAGGACAGGGTAATCAGCCCCAGCATTTT	CAWSVGQGNQPQHF